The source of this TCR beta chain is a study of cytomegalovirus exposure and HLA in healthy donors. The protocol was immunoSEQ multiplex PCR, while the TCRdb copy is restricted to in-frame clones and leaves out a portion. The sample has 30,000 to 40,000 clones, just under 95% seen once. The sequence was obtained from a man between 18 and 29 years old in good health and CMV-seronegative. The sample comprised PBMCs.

The CDR3 loop reads CAWSGGFSSTDTQYF. Here the CDR3 DNA reads TGTGCCTGGAGTGGGGGCTTCTCTAGCACAGATACGCAGTATTTT. This chain joins TRBV30 and TRBJ2-3; possible D gene TRBD1, 5 bases. The CDR3 is 15 residues long. Germline lookup yields CDR1 GTSNPN and CDR2 SVGIG (reference sequence). Between the trimmed V and J ends, which lost 1 base and 0 bases, there was a span of 11 bases.